This TCR beta chain was identified in a study of blood T cell repertoires in COVID-19. On the study more broadly: Acute and convalescent COVID-19 specimens originated in the United States, Italy and Spain.

In the study's own analysis: For nucleated cells, counts were estimated from reference gene primer amplification. Generated by immunoSEQ multiplex PCR, the TCRdb table keeps only in-frame clones and is missing some. V, J and clone size reflect that table, while D and trimming were determined from the DNA. The data show roughly 91,000 clones, around 80% seen once. This CDR3 contains 16 residues. The V end was cut by 4 bases, the J end by 2 bases, with 16 bases between. Germline CDR1 and CDR2: KGHDR and SFDVKD. Material: peripheral blood. The V call is TRBV24-1, the J call TRBJ1-2; D may be TRBD1 (6 bases). This sequence was found in a man aged 65 to 85 with acute or convalescent COVID-19. The CDR3 DNA reads TGTGCCACCAGTGAGGGTCCAGGGGAAGGGAACTATGGCTACACCTTC. The encoded protein is CATSEGPGEGNYGYTF.